These 12 T cell receptor beta chains came from one sample sequenced in a study of cytomegalovirus exposure and HLA in healthy donors. The PCR made use of 60 Vbeta and 13 Jbeta primers. Profiling relied on immunoSEQ multiplex PCR, and the TCRdb table lists in-frame clones only, not all of them. The table has 140,000 or so clones, 80% to 90% seen once. The sample comprised PBMCs. The origin of the receptors is a boy between 2 and 15 years old in good health and CMV-seronegative.

The chain uses TRBV29-1 and TRBJ2-7; D possibly corresponds to TRBD2 (6 bases). Germline values: CDR1 SQVTM, CDR2 ANQGSEA. The V end was cut by 4 bases, the J end by 6 bases, with 13 bases between. The CDR3 has 12 amino acids. The CDR3 is CSVVGRNGEQYF. The CDR3 DNA reads TGCAGCGTTGTTGGGAGGAACGGCGAGCAGTACTTC.

V is TRBV14 and J is TRBJ1-2; 7 bases agree with TRBD1. The J segment lost 4 bases and the V segment lost 2 bases, leaving 10 bases of the junction unmatched. The CDR3 spans 16 residues. Germline V lookup: CDR1 SGHDN, CDR2 FVKESK. The CDR3 DNA sequence: TGTGCCAGCAGCCAACAGGGGGGATTTTTTGGCTATGGCTACACCTTC. Its protein is CASSQQGGFFGYGYTF.

To note about this clone: One junction end disagrees with the germline gene, perhaps due to a read error. This rearrangement joins TRBV5-1 to TRBJ1-4, with D possibly TRBD1 on 5 matching bases. The CDR3 extends over 14 amino acids. Germline V gene lookup returns CDR1 SGHRS and CDR2 YFSETQ. CDR3 region: CASRMTVTNEELFF. The CDR3 nucleotides read TGCGCCAGCAGAATGACAGTAACTAATGAAGAACTGTTTTTT.

V and J are TRBV6-6 and TRBJ1-3; D may be TRBD1 (5 bases). Germline assignment: CDR1 MNHNY and CDR2 SVGAGI (reference sequence). The CDR3 is 15 amino acids. V was shortened by 9 bases and J by 2 bases, with 17 bases between the two germline ends. The DNA for the CDR3 is TGTGCCAGTTATCTAGGGGTAGGGCCTGGAAACACCATATATTTT. Protein product: CASYLGVGPGNTIYF.

V usage is TRBV7-9 and J usage is TRBJ1-1; 8 nucleotides align to TRBD1. Per germline, CDR1 SEHNR and CDR2 FQNEAQ (reference sequence). Trimming cost V 5 bases and J 6 bases; bases outside gene matches: 11. The CDR3 has 15 amino acids. DNA of the CDR3: TGTGCCAGCAGCCCAGGACAGGGAAGGTTCGCTGAAGCTTTCTTT. Amino acid sequence: CASSPGQGRFAEAFF.

The chain recombines TRBV11-3 with TRBJ1-1; D remains unclear. V lost 5 bases and J 3 bases, leaving 7 bases between the germline ends. Per the germline V gene, CDR1 is SGHNT and CDR2 is YENEEA. This CDR3 is 12 amino acids long. The CDR3 here is CASSLEDTEAFF. As DNA, the CDR3 is TGTGCCAGCAGCCTGGAGGACACTGAAGCTTTCTTT.

About this clone itself: Other DNA sequences in this sample translate to the same CDR3. The chain couples TRBV5-1 to TRBJ2-7, with 8 positions matching TRBD1. The CDR3 length is 16 residues. CDR1 and CDR2 (germline): SGHRS, YFSETQ. The V gene end was trimmed by 0 bases and the J gene end by 3 bases; junction bases not matched to a gene: 8. CDR3 coding DNA: TGCGCCAGCAGCTTGGGCGACAGGGGATTCAACTACGAGCAGTACTTC. Residues: CASSLGDRGFNYEQYF.

The chain carries TRBV5-8 and TRBJ2-2; D possibly corresponds to TRBD2 (5 bases). Trimming took 3 bases from V and 4 from J, leaving 10 bases between them. Germline V gene sequence: CDR1 SGHTS, CDR2 YDEGEE. There are 14 residues in the CDR3. The chain's CDR3 is CASSSDWLTGELFF. CDR3 DNA sequence: TGTGCCAGCAGCTCGGACTGGCTCACCGGGGAGCTGTTTTTT.

The gene calls are TRBV4-2 and TRBJ2-4; possible D gene TRBD2, 6 bases. The V gene's germline CDR1 is LGHNA and CDR2 YNFKEQ. Trimming cost V 4 bases and J 1 base, with 20 bases left between them. The CDR3 spans 18 residues. CDR3 coding DNA: TGTGCCAGCAGCCCAAGGGCCCAGGAGGGTTGGGCCAAAAACATTCAGTACTTC. Protein product: CASSPRAQEGWAKNIQYF.

The V gene is TRBV27, the J gene TRBJ1-6, with 9 nucleotides matching TRBD1. The CDR3 loop spans 15 amino acids. From germline, CDR1 is MNHEY and CDR2 SMNVEV (reference sequence). V trimming: 0 bases; J trimming: 9 bases; junction bases outside the gene matches: 3. CDR3 DNA: TGTGCCAGCAGTTTATCGACAGGGGGAGTTTCACCCCTCCACTTT. It is translated as CASSLSTGGVSPLHF.

The chain recombines TRBV6-5 with TRBJ1-1, with 8 bases fitting TRBD1. The J segment lost 0 bases and the V segment lost 5 bases, leaving 2 bases of the junction unmatched. The CDR3 contains 14 residues. Germline CDR1 and CDR2: MNHEY and SVGAGI. The CDR3 nucleotides read TGTGCCAGCAGTCTGGACAGGGTGAACACTGAAGCTTTCTTT. Its translation is CASSLDRVNTEAFF.

The chain carries TRBV5-1 and TRBJ2-1; 9 bases are a match to TRBD1. There are 18 residues in the CDR3. V was pared by 1 base and J by 6 bases, with 14 bases of the junction left unmatched. Looked up from germline, CDR1 is SGHRS and CDR2 is YFSETQ. The CDR3 bases are TGCGCCAGCAGCTTGAACCCCCGCCGGGACAGGGCTTCCAATGAGCAGTTCTTC. Its translation is CASSLNPRRDRASNEQFF.